This T cell receptor (beta chain) was sequenced during a study of blood T cell repertoires in COVID-19. As for the study in general: Some COVID-19 samples were acute and others convalescent; all came from the United States, Italy and Spain.

Original processing notes: Counts of nucleated cells, estimated from reference gene primer amplification, were obtained. Only in-frame clones appear in the TCRdb table, and some are missing; sequencing was by immunoSEQ multiplex PCR. V, J and clone size reflect that table, while D and trimming were determined from the DNA. The sample has some 170,000 clones, about 70% seen once; the top ten hold roughly 8.7%. Sequencing input: peripheral blood. This sequence originates from a woman aged 45-59 years with active or convalescent COVID-19.

In DNA form, the CDR3 reads TGTGCCACCAGTGATACCGGGACAGGGGATAACTATGGCTACACCTTC. Protein product: CATSDTGTGDNYGYTF. The chain joins TRBV24-1 to TRBJ1-2; 10 bases agree with TRBD1. The V and J ends lost 3 bases and 1 base, in that order; junction bases with no gene match: 4. The CDR3 consists of 16 residues. Germline CDR1 is KGHDR and CDR2 is SFDVKD.